This is a list of T cell receptor beta chains from one sample in a study of vaccination effects on CD4 cells after COVID-19. TCRdb keeps only in-frame clones here, not all; method: immunoSEQ multiplex PCR. The data show approximately 31,000 clones, under 85% seen once. Their recognized antigens are unknown. The sample in question was CD4+ T cells from PBMCs cultured with a peptide pool, obtained before COVID-19 vaccination. Every receptor here comes from a human donor who had a prior SARS-CoV-2 infection. The CDR3 runs from the conserved cysteine through the conserved F or W.

cdr3_aa j_call v_call
CASSYSASGYYEQYF TRBJ2-7 TRBV6-5
CAIRDNRGDTGELFF TRBJ2-2 TRBV10-3
CASSYGSNQPQHF TRBJ1-5 TRBV6-5
CASSVSAGAFTDTQYF TRBJ2-3 TRBV5-1
CASSPSSQGAYEQYF TRBJ2-7 TRBV18
CASSHQWVSGNNEQFF TRBJ2-1 TRBV6-6
CASSEGPVWANEQFF TRBJ2-1 TRBV2
CATSDLRSRQQFF TRBJ2-1 TRBV24-1
CASSLPYTASPTSNYGYTF TRBJ1-2 TRBV7-8
CASSLGAQGGYTF TRBJ1-2 TRBV27
CSASQGWTGELFF TRBJ2-2 TRBV20-1
CATSEADRASTDTQYF TRBJ2-3 TRBV24-1
CASSLDQGPGELFF TRBJ2-2 TRBV5-4
CASSSVPGGSLGDTQYF TRBJ2-3 TRBV5-1
CASSYFGGPETGELFF TRBJ2-2 TRBV6-2/TRBV6-3
CASSSLDGGGAWDTQYF TRBJ2-3 TRBV28
CASSRGHRYYEQYF TRBJ2-7 TRBV27
CASSLSGLGSLTYNEQFF TRBJ2-1 TRBV5-1
CASSLVGKYEQYF TRBJ2-7 TRBV5-4
CASSLGRARQSPIYGYTF TRBJ1-2 TRBV7-9
CASTLHGGGNEQFF TRBJ2-1 TRBV6-5
CASSYIINRPGEQFF TRBJ2-1 TRBV27
CASSLSEGGGYTF TRBJ1-2 TRBV5-1
CASSRTSGPPYNEQFF TRBJ2-1 TRBV7-3
CASSLDGRWVDLSFF TRBJ1-1 TRBV7-2
CASSEAGGPRNEQFF TRBJ2-1 TRBV6-1
CASSLGAEAFF TRBJ1-1 TRBV12-3/TRBV12-4
CASTRTSGNTEAFF TRBJ1-1 TRBV19
CASSYSNGGGYGYTF TRBJ1-2 TRBV6-2/TRBV6-3
CASSYSRVKGPYEQYF TRBJ2-7 TRBV6-2/TRBV6-3
CASSGWDRNSYEQYF TRBJ2-7 TRBV6-4
CASSPRGPSLNQPQHF TRBJ1-5 TRBV19
CSVGHTRGTQYF TRBJ2-5 TRBV29-1
CASSSSLRVRRGANVLTF TRBJ2-6 TRBV11-2
CASSQDLRPESGYTF TRBJ1-2 TRBV4-3
CSARESGEQFF TRBJ2-1 TRBV20-1
CATSVNVVFSGDGTEAFF TRBJ1-1 TRBV24-1
CASSQDLAGGYVGETQYF TRBJ2-5 TRBV4-2
CASSADFSGNTIYF TRBJ1-3 TRBV9
CASSPGTGVSYEQYF TRBJ2-7 TRBV7-9
CAWRQMGATNEKLFF TRBJ1-4 TRBV30
CAISESTQGGGTGELFF TRBJ2-2 TRBV10-3
CASGRRGTDTQYF TRBJ2-3 TRBV11-3
CASSEGYQETQYF TRBJ2-5 TRBV6-1
CASSRSELDTQYF TRBJ2-3 TRBV3-1/TRBV3-2
CAWTGGRGWETQYF TRBJ2-5 TRBV30
CASSQDREQPQHF TRBJ1-5 TRBV3-1/TRBV3-2
CASSLGQGANEQYF TRBJ2-7 TRBV5-1
CASSQGLAGHYNEQFF TRBJ2-1 TRBV4-1
CASTWTSSYNEQFF TRBJ2-1 TRBV6-5
CASRSGLAGATDTQYF TRBJ2-3 TRBV3-1/TRBV3-2
CASIPSDIQYF TRBJ2-4 TRBV19
CASGLGTSGETQYF TRBJ2-5 TRBV12-5
CASSYSTDTQYF TRBJ2-3 TRBV2